The T cell receptor beta chain described here comes from a study of cytomegalovirus exposure and HLA in healthy donors. Study-wide context: The approximately 600 first-cohort repertoires shared a platform with the approximately 110 validation repertoires, as reported in a later analysis.

With regard to this clone: Its antigen is unidentified.

Study-level findings and limits: Most TCR sequences proved rare, with some public TCRs found in many donors. Published work reported that the classifier diagnosed cytomegalovirus status with high specificity and sensitivity. The study designated 150 to 200 TCR beta chains cytomegalovirus-associated.

Some clones are missing from TCRdb's copy, which holds only in-frame ones; the method was immunoSEQ multiplex PCR. The sample consists of about 74,000 clones, 85% to 95% of them appearing once. The CDR3 totals 12 residues. Germline loops: CDR1 SGHKS, CDR2 YYEKEE (reference sequence). The V end was cut by 2 bases, the J end by 6 bases, with 9 bases between. J is TRBJ2-7 and V is TRBV5-5; D is ambiguous. The sequenced sample was PBMCs. This clonotype was obtained from a woman aged 18-29 years in good health and CMV-seropositive. In DNA, the CDR3 is TGTGCCAGCAGCTTTTTCTCCAGCGAGCAGTACTTC. Amino acid sequence: CASSFFSSEQYF. Drawing the rest from reference TRBV5-5 and TRBJ2-7, the complete variable domain is DAGVTQSPTHLIKTRGQQVTLRCSPISGHKSVSWYQQVLGQGPQFIFQYYEKEERGRGNFPDRFSARQFPNYSSELNVNALLLGDSALYLCASSFFSSEQYFGPGTRLTVT.